This T cell receptor beta chain was sequenced during a study of radiotherapy plus CTLA-4 blockade in lung cancer. Notes on the study in general: Once radiotherapy plus ipilimumab had been given, TCR clones derived from tumor expanded in blood. The best prediction of response reportedly came from early blood T cell clone dynamics, with interferon-beta.

Remarks on this clone: Its antigen is still unknown.

Measured with immunoSEQ multiplex PCR; TCRdb has only the in-frame clones, and not every one. The table has around 70,000 clones, around nine tenths seen once. The CDR3 length is 15 residues. V was pared by 4 bases and J by 1 base, with 13 bases between. CDR1 MNHNY and CDR2 SVGAGI come from the germline V gene (reference sequence). Sample: peripheral blood, taken from a patient treated with radiotherapy plus ipilimumab. This chain connects TRBV6-6 to TRBJ2-5, with D maybe TRBD2 (5 bases). The receptor's source is a human donor with non-small cell lung cancer that progressed on radiotherapy plus ipilimumab. Here the CDR3 reads CASSCSRGSQETQYF. The DNA of the CDR3 is TGTGCCAGCAGTTGCAGCCGGGGTTCCCAAGAGACCCAGTACTTC.